This T cell receptor beta chain was profiled in a study of T-cell reconstitution after alpha-beta-depleted transplantation in children (TCRdb year 2016). For the study in its entirety: T-cell immune reconstitution after TCRalphabeta/CD19-depleted allogeneic hematopoietic cell transplantation in children was quantitatively tracked in the study by means of TCR repertoire profiling.

The table lists this clonotype with many counts. The antigen it binds to is not known. No qualities accompany the bases; no much larger clone lies one base away. The CDR3 numbers 14 residues from cysteine through phenylalanine. The kept DNA is CDR3 alone, 42 bases in frame from the first base. Based on the germline V gene, the CDR1 and CDR2 sequences are KGHDR and SFDVKD. Trimming at the junction amounts to 11 bases on V and 0 bases on J, and the germline ends lie 14 bases apart. The research as a whole found: The high TCRbeta diversity at day 60 in some patients was ascribed to recipient T cells and intrathymic progenitors that had survived conditioning. The apparently early alphabetaT-cell count recovery about two months after transplant was reportedly dependent on only several hundred rapidly expanded clones derived from non-depleted graft cells. Hyperexpanded clone frequencies declined over subsequent months; after one year, T-cell counts and TCRbeta diversity were mostly attributed to newly produced T cells.

What this sample's treatment or condition label stands for: allogeneic hematopoietic cell transplantation with graft depleted of TCRalphabeta T cells and CD19 B cells. Transplant recipients were children who received TCRalphabeta/CD19-depleted allogeneic hematopoietic cell grafts. Preparation of the library involved PCR. TCRdb shows the sequencer as Illumina HiSeq 2500. TCR libraries were prepared with molecular barcoding, using unique molecular identifiers to normalize TCRbeta repertoire quantification. TCRdb reran the public reads through fastp at Q25 and MiXCR, keeping productive beta chains. Under each unique CDR3 protein, matching rows form one entry showing the most common genes and DNA. For this sample the table gives a few hundred thousand distinct CDR3 sequences, of which 13% were detected only once. The ten largest account for over 2% of the sample.

The sequence was obtained from a male patient aged 10 to 17 who had a stem cell transplant for acute myeloid leukemia, so the T cells may come from the graft donor. In this chain, TRBV24-1 is recombined with TRBJ2-3; the D segment could be TRBD2, given 6 matching bases. The source material was PBMCs, mostly from graft donor cells, sampled 360 days after TCRalphabeta/CD19-depleted stem cell transplant. The DNA is TGTGCCATCGGGGGACTTTCTAGCACAGATACGCAGTATTTT. Protein translation: CAIGGLSSTDTQYF.